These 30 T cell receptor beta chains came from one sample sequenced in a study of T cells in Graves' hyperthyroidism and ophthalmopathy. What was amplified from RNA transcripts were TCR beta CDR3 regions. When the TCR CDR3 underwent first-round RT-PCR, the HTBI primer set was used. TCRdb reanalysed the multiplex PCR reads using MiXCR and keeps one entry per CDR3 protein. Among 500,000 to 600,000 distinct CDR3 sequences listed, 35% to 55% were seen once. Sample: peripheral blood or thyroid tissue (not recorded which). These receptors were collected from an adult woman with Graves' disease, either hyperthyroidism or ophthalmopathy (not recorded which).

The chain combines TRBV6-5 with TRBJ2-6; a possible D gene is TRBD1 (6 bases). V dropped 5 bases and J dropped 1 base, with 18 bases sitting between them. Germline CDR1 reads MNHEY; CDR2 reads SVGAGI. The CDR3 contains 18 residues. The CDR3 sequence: CASSPTTGAVSGANVLTF. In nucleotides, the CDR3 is TGTGCCAGCAGTCCCACGACAGGCGCGGTATCTGGGGCCAACGTCCTGACTTTC.

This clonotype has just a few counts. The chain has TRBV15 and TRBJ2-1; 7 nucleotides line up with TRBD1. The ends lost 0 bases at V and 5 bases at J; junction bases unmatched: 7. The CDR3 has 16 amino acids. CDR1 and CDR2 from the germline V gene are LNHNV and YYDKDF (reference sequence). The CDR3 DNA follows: TGTGCCACCAGCAGAGAGGGGGACAGACCTGACAATGAGCAGTTCTTC. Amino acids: CATSREGDRPDNEQFF.

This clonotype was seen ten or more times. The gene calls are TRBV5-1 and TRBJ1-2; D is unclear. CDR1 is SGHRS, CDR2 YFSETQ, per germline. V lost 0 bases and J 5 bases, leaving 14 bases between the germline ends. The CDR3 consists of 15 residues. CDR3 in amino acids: CASSLAGGGDYGYTF. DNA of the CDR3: TGCGCCAGCAGCTTGGCCGGAGGAGGAGATTATGGCTACACCTTC.

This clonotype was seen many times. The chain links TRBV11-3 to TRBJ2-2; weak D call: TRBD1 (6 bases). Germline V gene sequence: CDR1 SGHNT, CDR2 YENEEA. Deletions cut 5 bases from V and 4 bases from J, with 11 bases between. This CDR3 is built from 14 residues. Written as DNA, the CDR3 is TGTGCCAGCAGCCGAGGGGACACCACCGGGGAGCTGTTTTTT. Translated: CASSRGDTTGELFF.

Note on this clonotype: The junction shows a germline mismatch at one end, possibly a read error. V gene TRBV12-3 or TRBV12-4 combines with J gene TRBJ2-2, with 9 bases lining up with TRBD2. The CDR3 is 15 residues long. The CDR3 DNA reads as TGTGCCAGCAGTGTAGCGGGAGAGGTCACCGGGGAGCTGTTTTTT. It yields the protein CASSVAGEVTGELFF.

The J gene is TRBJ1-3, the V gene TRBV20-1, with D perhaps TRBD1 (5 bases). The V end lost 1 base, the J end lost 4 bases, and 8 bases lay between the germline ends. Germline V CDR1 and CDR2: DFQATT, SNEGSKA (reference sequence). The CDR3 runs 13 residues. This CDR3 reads CSARAGRGNTIYF. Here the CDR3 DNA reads TGCAGTGCTAGAGCGGGGCGGGGAAACACCATATATTTT.

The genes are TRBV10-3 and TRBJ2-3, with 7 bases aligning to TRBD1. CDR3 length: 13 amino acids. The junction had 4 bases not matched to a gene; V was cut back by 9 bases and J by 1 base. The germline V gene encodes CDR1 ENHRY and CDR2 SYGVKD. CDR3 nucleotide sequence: TGTGCCATAGGACAGGATCGCACAGATACGCAGTATTTT. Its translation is CAIGQDRTDTQYF.

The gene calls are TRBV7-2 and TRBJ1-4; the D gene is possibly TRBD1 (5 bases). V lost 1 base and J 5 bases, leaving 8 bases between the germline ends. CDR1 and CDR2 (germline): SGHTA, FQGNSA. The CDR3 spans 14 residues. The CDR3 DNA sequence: TGTGCCAGCAGCTTAGAGGCAGGGAATGAAAAACTGTTTTTT. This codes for CASSLEAGNEKLFF.

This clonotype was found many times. CDR3 region: CASSLRVGMTPETEAFF. The DNA of the CDR3 is TGTGCCAGTAGTCTCCGGGTCGGGATGACCCCGGAGACTGAAGCTTTCTTT. The V gene is TRBV19, the J gene TRBJ1-1; D unresolved. V shed 5 bases and J shed 5 bases, with 24 bases lying between them. CDR1 and CDR2 (germline): LNHDA, SQIVND (reference sequence). This CDR3 is built from 17 residues.

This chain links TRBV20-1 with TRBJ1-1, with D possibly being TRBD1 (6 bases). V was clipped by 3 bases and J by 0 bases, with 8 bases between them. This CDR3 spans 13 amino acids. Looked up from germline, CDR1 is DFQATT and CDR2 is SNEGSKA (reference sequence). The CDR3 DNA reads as TGCAGTGCTAGGAGGGGGATGAACACTGAAGCTTTCTTT. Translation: CSARRGMNTEAFF.

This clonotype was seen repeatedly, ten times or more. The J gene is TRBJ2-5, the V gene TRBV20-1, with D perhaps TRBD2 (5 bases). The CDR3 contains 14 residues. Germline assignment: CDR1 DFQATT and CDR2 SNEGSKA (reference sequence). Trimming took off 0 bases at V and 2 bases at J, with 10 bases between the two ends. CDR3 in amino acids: CSARDAQRQETQYF. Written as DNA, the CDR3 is TGCAGTGCTAGAGATGCCCAGCGGCAAGAGACCCAGTACTTC.

DNA of the CDR3: TGTGCCAGCAGCTTCGTGTCTGGGACTAGTACCTACGAGCAGTACTTC. Translating it yields CASSFVSGTSTYEQYF. V usage is TRBV7-3 and J usage is TRBJ2-7, with 8 bases fitting TRBD2. The CDR3 loop spans 16 amino acids. Trimming cost V 3 bases and J 2 bases; bases outside gene matches: 9. The germline V gene has CDR1 SGHTA and CDR2 FQGTGA.

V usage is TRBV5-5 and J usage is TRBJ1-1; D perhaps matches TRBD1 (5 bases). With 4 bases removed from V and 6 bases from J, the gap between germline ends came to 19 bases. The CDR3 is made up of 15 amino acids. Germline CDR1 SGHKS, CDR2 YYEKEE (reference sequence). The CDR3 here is CASSVEGTGISEAFF. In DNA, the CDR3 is TGTGCCAGCAGCGTTGAAGGAACAGGCATCTCTGAAGCTTTCTTT.

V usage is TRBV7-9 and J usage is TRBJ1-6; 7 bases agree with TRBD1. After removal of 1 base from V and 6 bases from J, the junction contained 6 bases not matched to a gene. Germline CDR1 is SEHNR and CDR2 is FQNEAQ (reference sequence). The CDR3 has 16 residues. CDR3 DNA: TGTGCCAGCAGCTTAGGAGGGGGCTTCGGTAATTCACCCCTCCACTTT. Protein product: CASSLGGGFGNSPLHF.

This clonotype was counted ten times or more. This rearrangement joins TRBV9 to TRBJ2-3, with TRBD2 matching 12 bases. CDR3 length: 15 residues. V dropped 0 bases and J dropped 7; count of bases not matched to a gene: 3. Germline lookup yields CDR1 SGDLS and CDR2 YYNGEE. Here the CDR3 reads CASSVDLAGGNTQYF. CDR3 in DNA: TGTGCCAGCAGCGTAGATCTAGCGGGAGGGAATACGCAGTATTTT. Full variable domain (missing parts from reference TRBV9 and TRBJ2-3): DSGVTQTPKHLITATGQRVTLRCSPRSGDLSVYWYQQSLDQGLQFLIQYYNGEERAKGNILERFSAQQFPDLHSELNLSSLELGDSALYFCASSVDLAGGNTQYFGPGTRLTVL.

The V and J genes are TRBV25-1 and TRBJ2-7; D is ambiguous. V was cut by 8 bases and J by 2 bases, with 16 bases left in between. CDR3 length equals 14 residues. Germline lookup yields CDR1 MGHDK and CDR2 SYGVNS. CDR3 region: CASSGRFEPYEQYF. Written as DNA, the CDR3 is TGTGCCAGCTCTGGCCGGTTTGAACCCTACGAGCAGTACTTC.

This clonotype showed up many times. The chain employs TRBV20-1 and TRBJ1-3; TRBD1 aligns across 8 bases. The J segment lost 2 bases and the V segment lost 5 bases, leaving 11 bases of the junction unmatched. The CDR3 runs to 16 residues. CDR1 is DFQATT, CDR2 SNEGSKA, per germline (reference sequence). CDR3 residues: CSASTTPDRAGNTIYF. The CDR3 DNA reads TGCAGTGCTTCGACCACCCCGGACAGGGCTGGAAACACCATATATTTT.

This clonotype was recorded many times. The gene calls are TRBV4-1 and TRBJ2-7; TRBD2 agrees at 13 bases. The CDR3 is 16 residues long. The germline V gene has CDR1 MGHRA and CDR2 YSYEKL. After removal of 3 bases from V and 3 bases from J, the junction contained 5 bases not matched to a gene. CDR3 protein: CASSQFGTSGDYEQYF. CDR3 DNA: TGCGCCAGCAGCCAGTTCGGGACTAGCGGGGACTACGAGCAGTACTTC.

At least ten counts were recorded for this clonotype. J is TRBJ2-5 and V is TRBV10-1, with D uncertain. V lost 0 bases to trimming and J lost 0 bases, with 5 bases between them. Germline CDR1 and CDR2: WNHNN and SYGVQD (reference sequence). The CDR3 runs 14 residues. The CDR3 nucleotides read TGCGCCAGCAGTGAGTCGGGATACCAAGAGACCCAGTACTTC. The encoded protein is CASSESGYQETQYF.

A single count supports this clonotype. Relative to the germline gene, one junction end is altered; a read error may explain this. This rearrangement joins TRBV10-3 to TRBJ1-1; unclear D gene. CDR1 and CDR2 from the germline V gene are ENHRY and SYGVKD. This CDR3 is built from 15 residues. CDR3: CAISESRGVVTETFF. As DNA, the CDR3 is TGTGCCATCAGTGAGTCCCGGGGTGTGGTCACTGAAACTTTCTTT.

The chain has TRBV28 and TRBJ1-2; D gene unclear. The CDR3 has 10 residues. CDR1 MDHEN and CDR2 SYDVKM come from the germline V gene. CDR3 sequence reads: CVVGLYGYTF. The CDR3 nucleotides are TGTGTAGTCGGGCTCTATGGCTACACCTTC.

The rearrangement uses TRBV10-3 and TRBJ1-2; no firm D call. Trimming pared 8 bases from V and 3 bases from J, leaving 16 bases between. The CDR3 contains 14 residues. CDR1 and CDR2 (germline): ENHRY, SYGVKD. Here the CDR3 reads CAIGSEGGYYGYTF. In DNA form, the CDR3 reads TGTGCCATCGGTTCGGAGGGAGGCTACTATGGCTACACCTTC.

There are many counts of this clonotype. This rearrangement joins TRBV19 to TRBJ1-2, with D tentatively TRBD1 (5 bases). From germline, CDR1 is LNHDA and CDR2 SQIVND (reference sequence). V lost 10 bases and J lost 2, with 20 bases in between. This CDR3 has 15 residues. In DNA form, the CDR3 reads TGTGCCACCTCCTCATCCGGGGGGGGAAACTATGGCTACACCTTC. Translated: CATSSSGGGNYGYTF.

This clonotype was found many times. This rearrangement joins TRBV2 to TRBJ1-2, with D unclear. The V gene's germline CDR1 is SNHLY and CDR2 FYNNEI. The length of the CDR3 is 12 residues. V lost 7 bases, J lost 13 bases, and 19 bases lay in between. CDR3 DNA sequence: TGTGCCAGCAAATTCCCCAAAGGAAGGTGCACCTTC. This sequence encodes CASKFPKGRCTF.

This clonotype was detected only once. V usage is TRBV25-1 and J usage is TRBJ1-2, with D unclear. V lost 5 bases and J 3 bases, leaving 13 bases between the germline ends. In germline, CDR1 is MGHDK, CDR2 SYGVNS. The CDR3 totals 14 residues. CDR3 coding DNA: TGTGCCAGCAGTAGATCGGATAGGGACTATGGCTACACCTTC. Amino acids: CASSRSDRDYGYTF.

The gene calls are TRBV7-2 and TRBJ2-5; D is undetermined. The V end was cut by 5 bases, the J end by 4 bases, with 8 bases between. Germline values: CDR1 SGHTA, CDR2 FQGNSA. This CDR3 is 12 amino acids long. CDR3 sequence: CASSRSPETQYF. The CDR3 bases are TGTGCCAGCAGCCGATCGCCAGAGACCCAGTACTTC.

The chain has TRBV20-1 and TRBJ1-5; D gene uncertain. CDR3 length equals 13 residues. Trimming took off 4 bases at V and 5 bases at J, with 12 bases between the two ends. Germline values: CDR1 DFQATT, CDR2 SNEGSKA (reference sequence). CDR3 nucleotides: TGCAGTGCTATCGGCACAGTTGATCAGCCCCAGCATTTT. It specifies CSAIGTVDQPQHF.

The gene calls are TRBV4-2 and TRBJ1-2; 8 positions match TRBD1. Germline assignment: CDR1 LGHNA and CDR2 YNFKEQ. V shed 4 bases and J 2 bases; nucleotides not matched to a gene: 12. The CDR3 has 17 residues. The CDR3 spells CASSRAPRTGWNYGYTF. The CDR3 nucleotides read TGTGCCAGCAGCCGAGCCCCCCGGACAGGGTGGAACTATGGCTACACCTTC.

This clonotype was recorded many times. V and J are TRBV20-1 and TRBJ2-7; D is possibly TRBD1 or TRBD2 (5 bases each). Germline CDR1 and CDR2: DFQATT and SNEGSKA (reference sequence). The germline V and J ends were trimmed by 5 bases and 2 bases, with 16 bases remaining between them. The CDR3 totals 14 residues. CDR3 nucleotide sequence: TGCAGTGCTTCTCCGAGGGGTGCCCCCTACGAGCAGTACTTC. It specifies CSASPRGAPYEQYF.

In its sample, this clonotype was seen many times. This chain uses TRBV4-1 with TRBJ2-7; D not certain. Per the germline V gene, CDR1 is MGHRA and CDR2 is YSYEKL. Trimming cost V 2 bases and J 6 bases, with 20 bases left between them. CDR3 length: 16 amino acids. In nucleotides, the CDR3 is TGCGCCAGCAGCCAACTAACCGGGCCCCGAAGAGGCGAGCAGTACTTC. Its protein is CASSQLTGPRRGEQYF.